These T cell receptor beta chains were read from a single sample in a study of blood T cell repertoires in COVID-19. Data came from immunoSEQ multiplex PCR; TCRdb stores just in-frame clones and leaves some out. The repertoire holds 200,000 or so clones, with roughly 84% as singletons. Sequenced sample: peripheral blood. All receptors derive from a woman aged 60-75 years who had recovered from COVID-19. CDR3s include the opening cysteine and the closing phenylalanine or tryptophan. D genes are given only for firm matches.

D gene,J gene,V gene,CDR3 DNA,CDR3 protein
TRBD1,TRBJ1-2,TRBV6-6,TGTGCCAGCAGCCAAGGGACAGGGTCCTCCTATGGCTACACCTTC,CASSQGTGSSYGYTF
TRBD1,TRBJ2-5,TRBV7-2,TGTGCCAGCAGCCCCGGACAGGGTCAGGTCGAGACCCAGTACTTC,CASSPGQGQVETQYF
-,TRBJ2-4,TRBV15,TGTGCCACCAGCACCTATTTCACGGGGGGCCTTCTAGCCAAAAACATTCAGTACTTC,CATSTYFTGGLLAKNIQYF
-,TRBJ1-2,TRBV2,TGTGCCAGCAGTGACATAAGGGAGGGCTACACCTTC,CASSDIREGYTF
-,TRBJ1-6,TRBV10-3,TGTGCCATCAGTGCGGAGCGGGGGAATTCACCCCTCCACTTT,CAISAERGNSPLHF
TRBD1,TRBJ1-3,TRBV5-6,TGTGCCAGCAGCTTGGAGGGGTCAGGGGGATACTCTGGAAACACCATATATTTT,CASSLEGSGGYSGNTIYF
TRBD1,TRBJ2-5,TRBV24-1,TGTGCCACCAGTGACCCCGGACAGGGGTCCGAGACCCAGTACTTC,CATSDPGQGSETQYF
-,TRBJ1-1,TRBV27,TGTGCCAGCAGCCCACTCGCTGGGAACACTGAAGCTTTCTTT,CASSPLAGNTEAFF
TRBD1,TRBJ1-3,TRBV10-3,TGTGCCATCAGTGGGTCAGGGACAGGCTCTGGAAACACCATATATTTT,CAISGSGTGSGNTIYF
TRBD1,TRBJ2-1,TRBV6-4,TGTGCCAGCAGCCGGACAGGGGGCTCTAGGGAGCAGTTCTTC,CASSRTGGSREQFF
TRBD1,TRBJ1-4,TRBV5-1,TGCGCCAGCAGCTTGGGACAGGGTGGCAAACTGTTTTTT,CASSLGQGGKLFF
TRBD2,TRBJ2-1,TRBV7-3,TGTGCCAGCAGCGCGTCCTCTAGCGGGGGGGCCCATGAGCAGTTCTTC,CASSASSSGGAHEQFF
-,TRBJ2-3,TRBV11-3,TGTGCCAGCTCAAAACGGCCGGGTACAGATACGCAGTATTTT,CASSKRPGTDTQYF
-,TRBJ2-3,TRBV2,TGTGCCAGCTACAGGGTGCCAGATACGCAGTATTTT,CASYRVPDTQYF
-,TRBJ1-4,TRBV12-3/TRBV12-4,TGTGCCAGCAGTCAGGGTGGAAAACTGTTTTTT,CASSQGGKLFF
TRBD2,TRBJ2-5,TRBV6-2/TRBV6-3,TGTGCCAGCAGTTACAAGGTGGCTAGCGGGGGGTATCTGGAGACCCAGTACTTC,CASSYKVASGGYLETQYF
-,TRBJ2-5,TRBV2,TGTGCCAGCAGCACCACGAGCGAGACCCAGTACTTC,CASSTTSETQYF